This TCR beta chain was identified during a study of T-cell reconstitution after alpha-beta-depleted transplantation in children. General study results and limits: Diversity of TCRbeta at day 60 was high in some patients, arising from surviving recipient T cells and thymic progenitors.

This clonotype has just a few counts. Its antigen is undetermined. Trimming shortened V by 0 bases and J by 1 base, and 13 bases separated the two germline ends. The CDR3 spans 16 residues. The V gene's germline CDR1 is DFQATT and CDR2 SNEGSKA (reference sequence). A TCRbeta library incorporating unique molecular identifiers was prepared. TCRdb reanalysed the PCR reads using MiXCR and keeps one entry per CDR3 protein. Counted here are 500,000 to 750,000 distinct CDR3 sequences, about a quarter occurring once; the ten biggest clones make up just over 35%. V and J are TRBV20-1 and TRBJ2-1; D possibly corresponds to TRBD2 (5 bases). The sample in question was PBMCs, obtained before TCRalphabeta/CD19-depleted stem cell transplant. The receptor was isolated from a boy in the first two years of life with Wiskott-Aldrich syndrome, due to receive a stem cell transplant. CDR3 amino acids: CSARDRESGSYNEQFF. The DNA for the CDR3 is TGCAGTGCTAGAGATAGGGAATCGGGGTCCTACAATGAGCAGTTCTTC.